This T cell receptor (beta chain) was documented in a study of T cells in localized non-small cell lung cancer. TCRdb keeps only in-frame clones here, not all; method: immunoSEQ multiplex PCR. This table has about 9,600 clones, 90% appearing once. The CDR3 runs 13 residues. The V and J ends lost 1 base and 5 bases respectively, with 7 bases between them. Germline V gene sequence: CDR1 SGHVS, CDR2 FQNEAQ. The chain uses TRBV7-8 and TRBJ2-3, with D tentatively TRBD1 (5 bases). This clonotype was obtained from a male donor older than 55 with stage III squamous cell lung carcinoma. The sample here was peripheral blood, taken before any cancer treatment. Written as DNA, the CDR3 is TGTGCCAGCAGCTTAGAGGGGCTAGATACGCAGTATTTT. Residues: CASSLEGLDTQYF.